The 12 T cell receptor beta chains reported below all come from one sample, sequenced in a study of blood T cell repertoires in COVID-19. Here immunoSEQ multiplex PCR was the method, and the copy in TCRdb shows in-frame clones only, minus some. Of 250,000 to 350,000 clones listed, 89% were seen once; the top ten hold roughly 6.7%. What was sequenced was peripheral blood. The receptors shown here come from a man aged 18 to 35 who had recovered from COVID-19.

This chain connects TRBV10-3 to TRBJ2-2; D is uncertain. The CDR3 contains 14 residues. Germline assignment: CDR1 ENHRY and CDR2 SYGVKD. Trimming cost V 3 bases and J 5 bases, with 10 bases left between them. CDR3 sequence: CAISDPTRTGELFF. The CDR3 DNA reads as TGTGCCATCAGTGACCCCACAAGAACCGGGGAGCTGTTTTTT.

The chain joins TRBV9 to TRBJ2-4; D not certain. V was cut by 0 bases and J by 0 bases, with 10 bases left in between. The CDR3 contains 16 residues. Per the germline V gene, CDR1 is SGDLS and CDR2 is YYNGEE. The DNA of the CDR3 is TGTGCCAGCAGCGTAGAGCCGAGTCTAGCCAAAAACATTCAGTACTTC. This codes for CASSVEPSLAKNIQYF.

The chain recombines TRBV7-9 with TRBJ1-2; D perhaps matches TRBD1 (5 bases). The CDR3 loop spans 15 amino acids. V was trimmed by 3 bases and J by 4 bases, leaving 15 bases between them. Germline CDR1 and CDR2: SEHNR and FQNEAQ (reference sequence). The CDR3 coding sequence is TGTGCCAGCAGCTTGACGGGGGACTCTTTCTATGGCTACACCTTC. Translating gives CASSLTGDSFYGYTF.

The chain is built from TRBV6-5 and TRBJ2-1; TRBD2 agrees at 9 bases. This CDR3 has 14 amino acids. In germline, CDR1 is MNHEY, CDR2 SVGAGI. Trimming cost V 7 bases and J 7 bases; bases outside gene matches: 8. The CDR3 spells CASKASGTSNEQFF. The CDR3 DNA is TGTGCCAGCAAGGCTAGCGGGACTAGTAATGAGCAGTTCTTC.

This clone was observed a single time. The rearrangement joins TRBV5-4 to TRBJ2-7; D might be TRBD2 (6 bases). The V gene's germline CDR1 is SGHNT and CDR2 YYREEE (reference sequence). V dropped 0 bases and J dropped 4 bases, with 20 bases sitting between them. This CDR3 region has 17 residues. The CDR3 spells CASSLGGLTGSPYEQYF. As DNA, the CDR3 is TGTGCCAGCAGCTTGGGCGGACTAACTGGGAGTCCTTACGAGCAGTACTTC. The entire variable domain, with the rest obtained from reference TRBV5-4 and TRBJ2-7, is as follows: ETGVTQSPTHLIKTRGQQVTLRCSSQSGHNTVSWYQQALGQGPQFIFQYYREEENGRGNFPPRFSGLQFPNYSSELNVNALELDDSALYLCASSLGGLTGSPYEQYFGPGTRLTVT.

This chain connects TRBV28 to TRBJ2-7; 7 bases map to TRBD2. Losses at the gene ends were 6 bases for V and 0 bases for J; bases not matched to a gene: 8. Germline V lookup: CDR1 MDHEN, CDR2 SYDVKM. CDR3 length: 15 amino acids. This CDR3 reads CASSETSTSSYEQYF. The DNA of the CDR3 is TGTGCCAGCAGCGAGACTAGCACGAGCTCCTACGAGCAGTACTTC.

V is TRBV10-3 and J is TRBJ1-1; tentative D call: TRBD1 (5 bases). This CDR3 is built from 15 residues. V gave up 6 bases and J gave up 0 bases, with 14 bases separating them. Germline values: CDR1 ENHRY, CDR2 SYGVKD. The CDR3 loop is CAIRAAGFLNTEAFF. The CDR3 nucleotides are TGTGCCATCAGGGCCGCAGGGTTTTTGAACACTGAAGCTTTCTTT.

A few counts support this clone. This rearrangement joins TRBV5-1 to TRBJ2-7; the D gene is possibly TRBD1 (6 bases). Trimming removed 4 bases at V and 3 bases at J, with 14 bases between. Germline values: CDR1 SGHRS, CDR2 YFSETQ. This CDR3 is built from 14 residues. The chain's CDR3 is CASSPTGQNYEQYF. The CDR3 nucleotides read TGCGCCAGCAGCCCGACGGGACAAAACTACGAGCAGTACTTC.

The chain joins TRBV10-3 to TRBJ1-5; D call uncertain. Trimming cost V 0 bases and J 5 bases, with 11 bases left between them. This CDR3 is 15 amino acids long. CDR1 ENHRY and CDR2 SYGVKD come from the germline V gene. This CDR3 is CAISESYTMDQPQHF. CDR3 coding DNA: TGTGCCATCAGTGAGTCGTATACAATGGATCAGCCCCAGCATTTT.

This chain uses TRBV5-1 with TRBJ1-1; perhaps TRBD1 as D (5 bases). Trimming shortened V by 4 bases and J by 1 base, and 14 bases separated the two germline ends. Looked up from germline, CDR1 is SGHRS and CDR2 is YFSETQ. The CDR3 consists of 15 residues. DNA of the CDR3: TGCGCCAGCAGCCCCAATCGGGGGGGGAACACTGAAGCTTTCTTT. Translated, it gives CASSPNRGGNTEAFF. Drawing the rest from reference TRBV5-1 and TRBJ1-1, the complete variable domain is KAGVTQTPRYLIKTRGQQVTLSCSPISGHRSVSWYQQTPGQGLQFLFEYFSETQRNKGNFPGRFSGRQFSNSRSEMNVSTLELGDSALYLCASSPNRGGNTEAFFGQGTRLTVV.

The gene calls are TRBV19 and TRBJ2-4; 7 nucleotides agree with TRBD1. Germline V gene lookup returns CDR1 LNHDA and CDR2 SQIVND (reference sequence). This CDR3 is 15 amino acids long. V lost 0 bases and J lost 3; bases outside the gene matches: 2. The CDR3 loop is CASSIEGGGKNIQYF. DNA of the CDR3: TGTGCCAGTAGTATAGAAGGGGGCGGCAAAAACATTCAGTACTTC.

Comment on this clone: At the DNA level, this CDR3 is encoded by other sequences in the same sample as well. The rearrangement links TRBV4-2 to TRBJ2-5, with TRBD2 as a possible D gene (5 bases). CDR3 size: 13 residues. Trimming stripped 4 bases from V and 4 bases from J, with 10 bases between. CDR1 LGHNA and CDR2 YNFKEQ come from the germline V gene. CDR3 in amino acids: CASSLGRGETQYF. The CDR3 DNA is TGTGCCAGCAGCCTAGGACGGGGAGAGACCCAGTACTTC.